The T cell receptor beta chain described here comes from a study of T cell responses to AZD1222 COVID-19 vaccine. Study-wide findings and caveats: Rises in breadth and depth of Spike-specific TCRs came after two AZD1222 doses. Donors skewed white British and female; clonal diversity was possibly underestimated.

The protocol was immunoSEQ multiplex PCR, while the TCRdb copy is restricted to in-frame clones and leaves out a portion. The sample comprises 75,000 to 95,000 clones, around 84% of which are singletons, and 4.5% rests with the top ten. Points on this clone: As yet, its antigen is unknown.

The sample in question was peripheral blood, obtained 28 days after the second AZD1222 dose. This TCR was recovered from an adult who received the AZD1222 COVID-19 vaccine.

Written as DNA, the CDR3 is TGTGCCAGCAGCCAAGAGACTAGCGGGGTCGCGAACACCGGGGAGCTGTTTTTT. Translating it yields CASSQETSGVANTGELFF. V is TRBV4-2 and J is TRBJ2-2; 11 bases are shared with TRBD2. J was trimmed by 0 bases and V by 0 bases; bases with no gene match: 3. The CDR3 totals 18 residues. The germline V gene encodes CDR1 LGHNA and CDR2 YNFKEQ.